The 17 T cell receptor beta chains given below trace back to one sample, sequenced in a study of blood T cell repertoires in COVID-19. Assay: immunoSEQ multiplex PCR; the TCRdb copy retains only in-frame clones and omits some. The sample records more than 45,000 clones, 85% to 90% being singletons. The source material was peripheral blood. These receptors came from a human donor with active COVID-19. The donor label of this sample is uncertain.

This rearrangement joins TRBV18 to TRBJ2-2; a weak D match, TRBD1 (6 bases). V lost 4 bases and J lost 2, with 20 bases in between. CDR1 is KGHSH, CDR2 LQKENI, per germline. The CDR3 runs 18 residues. CDR3 region: CASSRNSIRDTNTGELFF. Here the CDR3 DNA reads TGTGCCAGCTCACGGAATTCAATCCGGGACACTAACACCGGGGAGCTGTTTTTT.

This clone was seen just once. CDR3: CASSLNRINTEAFF. CDR3 bases: TGTGCCAGCAGTTTAAACAGGATTAACACTGAAGCTTTCTTT. The V gene is TRBV27, the J gene TRBJ1-1, with a weak D call TRBD1 (5 bases). V lost 2 bases to trimming and J lost 2 bases, with 9 bases between them. Germline CDR1 reads MNHEY; CDR2 reads SMNVEV (reference sequence). The CDR3 has 14 amino acids.

The chain couples TRBV5-6 to TRBJ2-7; perhaps TRBD2 as D (6 bases). This CDR3 spans 13 amino acids. Germline V CDR1 and CDR2: SGHDT, YYEEEE. Between the trimmed V and J ends, which lost 1 base and 7 bases, there was a span of 12 bases. This chain's CDR3 is CASSLSRGREQYF. In DNA, the CDR3 is TGTGCCAGCAGCTTGAGCAGAGGGAGGGAGCAGTACTTC.

This chain uses TRBV5-1 with TRBJ2-1, with TRBD2 identical over 7 bases. V lost 5 bases and J lost 14; bases outside the gene matches: 22. The V gene's germline CDR1 is SGHRS and CDR2 YFSETQ. CDR3 size: 16 residues. The CDR3 region has the DNA TGCGCCAGCAGTTCCGGGGGGTATCGCCCCCTTAAAGGGGAGTTCTTC. This sequence encodes CASSSGGYRPLKGEFF.

The chain employs TRBV5-1 and TRBJ2-5, with 11 positions matching TRBD1. Germline V gene lookup returns CDR1 SGHRS and CDR2 YFSETQ. Trimming at V came to 6 bases and at J to 0 bases, leaving 7 bases not matched to a gene. This CDR3 has 16 amino acids. This chain's CDR3 is CASTFGDRGDQETQYF. In DNA form, the CDR3 reads TGCGCCAGCACATTCGGGGACAGGGGGGACCAAGAGACCCAGTACTTC.

This clone came up a few times. The J gene is TRBJ1-2, the V gene TRBV4-2; D remains unclear. The CDR3 runs to 15 residues. Trimming shortened V by 7 bases and J by 4 bases, and 19 bases separated the two germline ends. Germline-derived CDR1 and CDR2 are LGHNA and YNFKEQ. This CDR3 reads CASTPVRETPYGYTF. CDR3 DNA sequence: TGTGCCAGCACCCCTGTAAGGGAGACCCCCTATGGCTACACCTTC.

This chain connects TRBV11-2 to TRBJ2-7, with a possible D match to TRBD1 (5 bases). The CDR3 extends over 15 amino acids. Trimming took off 5 bases at V and 6 bases at J, with 20 bases between the two ends. The V gene's germline CDR1 is SGHAT and CDR2 FQNNGV. CDR3: CASSQQVGLPSEQYF. The CDR3 DNA reads TGTGCCAGCAGCCAACAGGTGGGTTTACCCTCCGAGCAGTACTTC.

The chain links TRBV12-3 or TRBV12-4 to TRBJ2-1; no firm D call. Between the trimmed V and J ends, which lost 3 bases and 8 bases, there was a span of 5 bases. This CDR3 comprises 11 residues. CDR3 bases: TGTGCCAGCAGTTTCTTCGATGAGCAGTTCTTC. As protein: CASSFFDEQFF.

This clone came up a few times. J is TRBJ2-7 and V is TRBV24-1; D unclear. V was shortened by 4 bases and J by 5 bases, with 14 bases between the two germline ends. This CDR3 has 14 amino acids. The V gene's germline CDR1 is KGHDR and CDR2 SFDVKD. The DNA of the CDR3 is TGTGCCACCAGTGACGCGGAAGCTGAACACGAGCAGTACTTC. Protein product: CATSDAEAEHEQYF.

The rearrangement joins TRBV6-5 to TRBJ1-6; possible D gene TRBD1, 6 bases. V lost 1 base and J 14 bases, leaving 15 bases between the germline ends. CDR1 is MNHEY and CDR2 is SVGAGI in the germline V gene. The CDR3 spans 14 residues. The chain's CDR3 is CASSYLQGFMTLHF. The CDR3 DNA reads as TGTGCCAGCAGTTACTTACAGGGTTTTATGACCCTCCACTTT.

As DNA, the CDR3 is TGTGCCAGCAGCTCTTTAAGACGGGGGGGCACTGAAGCTTTCTTT. Amino acids: CASSSLRRGGTEAFF. The chain couples TRBV9 to TRBJ1-1; perhaps TRBD1 as D (5 bases). CDR1 SGDLS and CDR2 YYNGEE come from the germline V gene. V dropped 4 bases and J dropped 4 bases, with 17 bases sitting between them. This CDR3 is built from 15 residues. The complete variable domain, with remaining parts taken from reference TRBV9 and TRBJ1-1, reads DSGVTQTPKHLITATGQRVTLRCSPRSGDLSVYWYQQSLDQGLQFLIQYYNGEERAKGNILERFSAQQFPDLHSELNLSSLELGDSALYFCASSSLRRGGTEAFFGQGTRLTVV.

The rearrangement joins TRBV19 to TRBJ2-7, with D maybe TRBD2 (7 bases). The V end was cut by 6 bases, the J end by 1 base, with 16 bases between. Germline-derived CDR1 and CDR2 are LNHDA and SQIVND (reference sequence). The CDR3 is 15 residues long. CDR3 coding DNA: TGTGCCAGTAGCCCCGGTGCGGGGGCTTCCTACGAGCAGTACTTC. Translating it yields CASSPGAGASYEQYF.

The CDR3: CASSPERRSTDTQYF. In DNA form, the CDR3 reads TGCGCCAGCAGCCCCGAGCGGAGAAGCACAGATACGCAGTATTTT. The rearrangement links TRBV5-1 to TRBJ2-3; D possibly corresponds to TRBD2 (5 bases). The length of the CDR3 is 15 residues. V was shortened by 4 bases and J by 0 bases, with 12 bases between the two germline ends. The germline V gene encodes CDR1 SGHRS and CDR2 YFSETQ.

The chain couples TRBV9 to TRBJ2-7; TRBD1 might be the D (5 bases). The CDR3 is made up of 16 amino acids. Germline V gives CDR1 SGDLS, CDR2 YYNGEE. Trimming left V 0 bases short and J 4 bases short, with 17 bases between. The chain's CDR3 is CASSVDVAGRSYEQYF. The CDR3 DNA reads TGTGCCAGCAGCGTAGACGTCGCAGGGCGCAGTTACGAGCAGTACTTC.

CDR3 protein: CASSSRPGEETQYF. The CDR3 DNA reads as TGCGCCAGCAGCTCTCGGCCAGGGGAAGAGACCCAGTACTTC. The chain recombines TRBV5-1 with TRBJ2-5; D may be TRBD1 (6 bases). The CDR3 consists of 14 residues. The V gene's germline CDR1 is SGHRS and CDR2 YFSETQ. The germline V and J ends were trimmed by 3 bases and 3 bases, with 12 bases remaining between them.

The chain joins TRBV5-5 to TRBJ1-5; no reliable D call. The CDR3 consists of 15 residues. Per the germline V gene, CDR1 is SGHKS and CDR2 is YYEKEE (reference sequence). The ends were cut back, 5 bases at V and 0 bases at J, with 12 bases in the middle. The CDR3 is CASSSEMYSNQPQHF. CDR3 in DNA: TGTGCCAGCAGTTCCGAGATGTATAGCAATCAGCCCCAGCATTTT.

This rearrangement joins TRBV11-2 to TRBJ1-4; 8 bases align to TRBD1. Germline V gene data show CDR1 as SGHAT and CDR2 as FQNNGV. The CDR3 runs to 16 residues. Losses at the gene ends were 4 bases for V and 4 bases for J; bases not matched to a gene: 8. The CDR3 loop reads CASSSWTGWNNEKLFF. The DNA for the CDR3 is TGTGCCAGCAGCTCATGGACAGGGTGGAATAATGAAAAACTGTTTTTT.